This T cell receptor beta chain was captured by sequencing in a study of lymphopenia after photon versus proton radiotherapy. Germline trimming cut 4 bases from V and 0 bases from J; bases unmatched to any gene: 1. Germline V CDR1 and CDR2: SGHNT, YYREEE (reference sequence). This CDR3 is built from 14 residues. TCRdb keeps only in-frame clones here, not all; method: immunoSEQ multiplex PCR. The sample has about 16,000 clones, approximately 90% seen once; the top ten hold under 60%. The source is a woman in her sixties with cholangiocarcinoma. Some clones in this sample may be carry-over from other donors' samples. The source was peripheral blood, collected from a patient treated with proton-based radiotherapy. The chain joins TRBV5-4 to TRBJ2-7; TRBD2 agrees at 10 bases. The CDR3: CASSPSGSSYEQYF. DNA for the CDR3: TGTGCCAGCAGCCCTAGCGGGAGCTCCTACGAGCAGTACTTC.